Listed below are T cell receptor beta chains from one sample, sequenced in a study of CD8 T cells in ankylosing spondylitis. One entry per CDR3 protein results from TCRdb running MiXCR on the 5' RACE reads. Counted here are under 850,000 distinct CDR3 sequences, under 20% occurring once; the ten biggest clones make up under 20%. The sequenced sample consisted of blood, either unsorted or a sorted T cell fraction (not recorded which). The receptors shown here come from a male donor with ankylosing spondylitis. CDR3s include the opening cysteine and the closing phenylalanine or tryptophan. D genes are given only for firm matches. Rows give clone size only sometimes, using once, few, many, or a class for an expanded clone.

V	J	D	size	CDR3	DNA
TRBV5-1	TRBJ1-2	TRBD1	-	CASSLRWTGVQWGYTF	TGCGCCAGCAGCTTGCGGTGGACAGGGGTTCAGTGGGGCTACACCTTC
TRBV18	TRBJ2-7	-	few	CASSPYDSKRVEQYF	TGTGCCAGCTCACCGTACGACAGCAAGAGGGTCGAGCAGTACTTC
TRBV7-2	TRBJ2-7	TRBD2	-	CASSPFAGLAYEQYF	TGTGCCAGCAGCCCTTTTGCGGGACTAGCCTACGAGCAGTACTTC
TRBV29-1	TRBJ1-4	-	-	CSVVTGPNEKLFF	TGCAGCGTCGTTACAGGACCCAATGAAAAACTGTTTTTT
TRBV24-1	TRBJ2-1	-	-	CATSDWPQGNEQFF	TGTGCCACCAGTGATTGGCCCCAGGGCAATGAGCAGTTCTTC
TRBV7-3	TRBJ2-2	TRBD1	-	CASSSGGHGELFF	TGTGCCAGCAGCTCAGGGGGCCACGGGGAGCTGTTTTTT
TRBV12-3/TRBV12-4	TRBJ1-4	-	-	CASSTGKEGEKLFF	TGTGCCAGCAGTACAGGGAAGGAAGGAGAAAAACTGTTTTTT
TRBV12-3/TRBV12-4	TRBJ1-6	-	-	CASRRGGRDSPLHF	TGTGCCAGCAGACGAGGGGGAAGGGATTCACCCCTCCACTTT
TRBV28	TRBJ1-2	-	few	CASTSSLNQGYTF	TGTGCCAGCACTTCCTCACTAAATCAAGGCTACACCTTC
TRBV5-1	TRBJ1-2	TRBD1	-	CASSDRQGTYGYTF	TGCGCCAGCAGCGACCGACAGGGAACCTATGGCTACACCTTC
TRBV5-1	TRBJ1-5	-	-	CASSSGPDDRHSNQPQHF	TGCGCCAGCAGCTCCGGCCCTGACGACCGGCATAGCAATCAGCCCCAGCATTTT
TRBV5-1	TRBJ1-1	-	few	CASSDGLSNTEAFF	TGCGCCAGCAGCGACGGCCTCTCGAACACTGAAGCTTTCTTT
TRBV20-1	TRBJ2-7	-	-	CSVRTAGQVSYEQYF	TGCAGTGTTAGGACAGCCGGGCAGGTCTCCTACGAGCAGTACTTC
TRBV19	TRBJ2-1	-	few	CASSPGGQGLANEQFF	TGTGCCAGTAGTCCCGGGGGGCAGGGGCTGGCCAATGAGCAGTTCTTC
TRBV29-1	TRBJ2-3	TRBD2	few	CSVEGTSGRATSTDTQYF	TGCAGCGTTGAAGGGACTAGCGGGAGGGCCACTAGCACAGATACGCAGTATTTT
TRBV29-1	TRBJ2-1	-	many	CSVEDQGEQFF	TGCAGCGTTGAAGATCAAGGTGAGCAGTTCTTC
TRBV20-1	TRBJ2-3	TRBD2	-	CSARVVTGTSGASTDTQYF	TGCAGTGCTAGAGTGGTTACCGGGACTAGCGGGGCCTCCACAGATACGCAGTATTTT
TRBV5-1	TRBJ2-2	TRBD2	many	CASSWTSGNTGELFF	TGCGCCAGCAGCTGGACTAGCGGCAACACCGGGGAGCTGTTTTTT
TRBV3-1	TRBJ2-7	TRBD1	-	CASSQATGGYYEQYF	TGTGCCAGCAGCCAAGCGACAGGGGGTTACTACGAGCAGTACTTC
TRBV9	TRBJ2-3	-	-	CASSPLGYTDTQYF	TGTGCCAGCAGCCCCCTGGGCTACACAGATACGCAGTATTTT
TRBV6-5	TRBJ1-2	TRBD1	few	CASSYGGQGAYTF	TGTGCCAGCAGTTACGGCGGACAGGGCGCCTACACCTTC
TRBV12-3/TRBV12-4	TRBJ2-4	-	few	CASRLQGKNIQYF	TGTGCCAGCAGGCTGCAGGGGAAAAACATTCAGTACTTC
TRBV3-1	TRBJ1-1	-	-	CASSQDATVGTEAFF	TGTGCCAGCAGCCAAGATGCCACGGTGGGCACTGAAGCTTTCTTT
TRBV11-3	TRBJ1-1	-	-	CASSLDGGRRAFF	TGTGCCAGCAGCTTAGATGGTGGGAGGCGAGCTTTCTTT
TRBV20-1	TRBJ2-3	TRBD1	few	CSASRDRGADTQYF	TGCAGTGCTTCCCGGGACAGGGGGGCAGATACGCAGTATTTT
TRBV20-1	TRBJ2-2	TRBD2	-	CSARVSASGTTGELFF	TGCAGTGCTAGAGTTTCGGCTAGCGGGACGACCGGGGAGCTGTTTTTT
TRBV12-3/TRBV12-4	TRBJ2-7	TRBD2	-	CASRPSAGAYEQYF	TGTGCCAGCAGACCGTCCGCGGGGGCCTACGAGCAGTACTTC
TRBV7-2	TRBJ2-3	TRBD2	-	CASSLAGGAADTQYF	TGTGCCAGCAGCTTAGCCGGGGGGGCTGCGGATACGCAGTATTTT
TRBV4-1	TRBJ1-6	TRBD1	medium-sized	CASSPGTGDFYNSPLHF	TGCGCCAGCAGCCCGGGGACAGGGGATTTCTATAATTCACCCCTCCACTTT
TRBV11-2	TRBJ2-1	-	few	CASADSWGNEQFF	TGTGCCAGCGCTGACAGCTGGGGGAATGAGCAGTTCTTC
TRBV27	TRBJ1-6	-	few	CASSPGWNSPLHF	TGTGCCAGCTCCCCAGGGTGGAATTCACCCCTCCACTTT
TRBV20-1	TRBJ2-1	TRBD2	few	CSRGGFTYNEQFF	TGCAGCCGGGGGGGGTTTACCTACAATGAGCAGTTCTTC
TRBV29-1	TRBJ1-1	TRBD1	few	CSAQKQGTGTEAFF	TGCAGCGCCCAAAAACAGGGGACGGGCACTGAAGCTTTCTTT
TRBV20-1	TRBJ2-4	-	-	CSAPNPALRDIQYF	TGCAGTGCCCCAAACCCCGCCCTACGGGACATTCAGTACTTC
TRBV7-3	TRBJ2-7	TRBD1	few	CASSFGQGAEQYF	TGTGCCAGCAGCTTCGGCCAGGGGGCAGAGCAGTACTTC
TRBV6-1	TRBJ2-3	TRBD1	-	CASSGTGAGTDTQYF	TGTGCCAGCAGTGGGACAGGGGCCGGCACAGATACGCAGTATTTT
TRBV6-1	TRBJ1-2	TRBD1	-	CASRAQGGNYGYTF	TGTGCCAGCAGAGCACAGGGGGGGAACTATGGCTACACCTTC
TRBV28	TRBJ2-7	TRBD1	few	CASSATDRAHYEQYF	TGTGCCAGCAGTGCTACGGACAGGGCTCACTACGAGCAGTACTTC
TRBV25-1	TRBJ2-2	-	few	CASQPLGSSNTGELFF	TGTGCCAGCCAACCCCTCGGGAGTTCGAACACCGGGGAGCTGTTTTTT
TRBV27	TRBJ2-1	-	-	CASRHDLQTLNEQFF	TGTGCCAGCAGACACGATTTACAAACCCTGAATGAGCAGTTCTTC
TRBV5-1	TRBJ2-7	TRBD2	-	CASSLVPSSGGALEQYF	TGCGCCAGCAGCTTGGTTCCCTCTAGCGGGGGGGCCCTCGAGCAGTACTTC
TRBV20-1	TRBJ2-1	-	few	CSARVLAPEQFF	TGCAGTGCTAGAGTTTTAGCGCCTGAGCAGTTCTTC
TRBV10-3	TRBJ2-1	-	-	CAISIDRSYNGQFF	TGTGCCATCTCCATTGACCGTTCCTACAATGGGCAGTTCTTC
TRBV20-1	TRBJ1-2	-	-	CSARDHGGSYGYTF	TGCAGTGCTAGAGATCACGGCGGATCCTATGGCTACACCTTC
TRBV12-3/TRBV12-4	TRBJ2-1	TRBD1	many	CASSPQGAREQFF	TGTGCCAGCAGTCCCCAGGGGGCCAGGGAGCAGTTCTTC
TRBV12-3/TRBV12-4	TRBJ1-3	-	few	CASSFQGSGNTIYF	TGTGCCAGCAGTTTCCAGGGGTCTGGAAACACCATATATTTT
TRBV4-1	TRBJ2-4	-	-	CASSLDVENIQYF	TGCGCCAGCAGCCTAGACGTGGAAAACATTCAGTACTTC
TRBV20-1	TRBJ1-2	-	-	CSARLLTEFGGLNYGYTF	TGCAGTGCTAGACTCCTTACTGAGTTTGGGGGGCTGAACTATGGCTACACCTTC
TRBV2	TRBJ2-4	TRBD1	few	CASSERRLGQGAKNIQYF	TGTGCCAGCAGTGAAAGGAGGCTAGGACAGGGGGCCAAAAACATTCAGTACTTC
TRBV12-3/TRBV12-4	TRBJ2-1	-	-	CASSSPRGLRNEQFF	TGTGCCAGCAGTTCGCCCAGAGGCCTACGGAATGAGCAGTTCTTC
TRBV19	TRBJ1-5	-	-	CASSNGDRQPQHF	TGTGCCAGTAGTAACGGGGATCGGCAGCCCCAGCATTTT
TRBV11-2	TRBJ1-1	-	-	CASSFSTDLNTEAFF	TGTGCCAGCAGCTTCTCGACCGACTTGAACACTGAAGCTTTCTTT
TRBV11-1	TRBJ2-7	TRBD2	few	CASSLTGLAGEEQYF	TGTGCCAGCAGCCTGACGGGACTAGCGGGAGAAGAGCAGTACTTC
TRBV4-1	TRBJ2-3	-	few	CASSQGGLYTDTQYF	TGCGCCAGCAGCCAAGGAGGGCTCTACACAGATACGCAGTATTTT
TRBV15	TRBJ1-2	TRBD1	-	CATSPQGGTAYGYTF	TGTGCCACCAGCCCCCAGGGGGGAACAGCCTATGGCTACACCTTC
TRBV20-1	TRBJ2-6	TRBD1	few	CSARETGGVGANVLTF	TGCAGTGCTAGAGAGACAGGGGGCGTTGGGGCCAACGTCCTGACTTTC
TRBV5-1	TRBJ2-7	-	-	CASSLYPHAAGKTTEQYF	TGCGCCAGCAGCTTATATCCTCATGCGGCAGGCAAGACCACCGAGCAGTACTTC